Reported below is one T cell receptor beta chain. This clonotype was counted a few times. Its cognate antigen has yet to be identified. Per-base qualities were not stored, and no clone one base away is much larger. The germline V gene (reference sequence) specifies SGHNT as CDR1 and YYREEE as CDR2. V and J are truncated by 4 bases and 2 bases respectively, leaving an intervening sequence of 18 bases. From its cysteine to its phenylalanine, the CDR3 spans 16 amino acids. Only the CDR3 part of the read is kept: 48 bases, read in frame from the first base. This record belongs to a study of Graves' ophthalmopathy and Graves' hyperthyroidism (dated by TCRdb to the late 2010s). A note on the overall study: Peripheral blood was collected before any treatment was given, at the time of initial diagnosis. Once sampling was done, hyperthyroidism patients were given methimazole at a starting dose of 30 mg daily, while ophthalmopathy patients were given high-dose intravenous methylprednisolone. T-cell repertoires of thyroid tissue and blood were compared in several hyperthyroidism patients. An independent validation cohort was composed of some 18 hyperthyroidism patients and about 16 patients who later progressed from hyperthyroidism to ophthalmopathy. To explore V-J signatures that distinguish ophthalmopathy from hyperthyroidism, a discovery set of 100 patients was enrolled, made up of over 40 with ophthalmopathy and under 65 with stable hyperthyroidism. The study used TCR beta repertoire signatures to distinguish Graves' ophthalmopathy from Graves' hyperthyroidism and to predict progression to ophthalmopathy. In total, approximately 130 blood samples were TCR-sequenced: 43 ophthalmopathy, over 70 hyperthyroidism and about 17 hyperthyroidism-to-ophthalmopathy patients. Broad study findings and their caveats: No statistical method was used to predetermine the sample size, and group allocation was not hidden from the investigators. In validation, the model predicted ophthalmopathy progression with 55% to 71% sensitivity and approximately 78% specificity; eleven to twelve predicted patients were CT-confirmed with GO in a median of roughly 6.8 months. In cross-validation, the 13-signature model distinguished ophthalmopathy from stable hyperthyroidism with 87.88% sensitivity and around 83% specificity, while in the test set the corresponding values were about 80% and 75%. Most expanded thyroid clonotypes with a frequency above 0.001 also appeared in blood, which suggests that blood repertoires may reflect the immune response in the thyroid.

Ophthalmopathy patients were characterized by moderately to severely active disease, a Clinical Activity Score of at least 3, a NOSPECS grade of at least 4, and a disease duration under 3 months. Anyone with other autoimmune diseases, uncontrolled infections, pregnancy or lactation was excluded from the study. Diagnosis relied on clinical symptoms, serum thyroxine, TRAb, thyroid ultrasound and orbital computed tomography. Ficoll-Paque density gradient centrifugation was used to isolate PBMCs from approximately 11 ml of fresh peripheral blood. Total RNA was extracted using Trizol reagent, and RNA quality was checked on an Agilent 2100 Bioanalyzer. For repertoire sequencing, TCR beta CDR3 regions were amplified from RNA transcripts. HTBI primers and the Qiagen OneStep RT-PCR kit were used in a first-round RT-PCR, which was followed by a second-round multiplex PCR, size selection and purification. Sequencing of the libraries was carried out on an Illumina HiSeq2000 in paired-end mode with 100 bp reads. On the study's bioinformatics: SOAPnuke was used to process the reads, throwing out any read that had adapters, had uncalled bases, had a mean Phred below 15, or lacked an exact constant-primer or identifier match. COPE v1.2.5 was used to merge the high-quality paired reads. Clonotypes were defined as unique nucleotide sequences and were aligned to IMGT TRB V, D and J references using MiTCR v1.1. Analysis was restricted to V-J combinations with a frequency above 0.0001, which covered about 99% of repertoires. For each V-J combination, a TCR clonal expansion and chaos score was defined as F50 clonal expansion divided by the chaos observed in the TCRdist matrix. Welch's t-statistics and random forest were used to reduce features to about 14 V-J combinations, which were fed into a naive Bayes classifier. The similarity between thyroid and blood repertoires was quantified using the Morisita-Horn index. TCRdb reworked the public reads: Q25 trimming with fastp, MiXCR clone assembly, productive beta chains retained. Entries that share a CDR3 protein sequence are merged under the most common genes and DNA. The authors' filters were not applied to this entry. The sample data list 300,000 to 400,000 distinct CDR3 sequences, and 17% of these were observed just once. Roughly an eighth of the sample belongs to the ten largest clones.

Sequencing was carried out using peripheral blood. This clonotype was obtained from an adult man with Graves' ophthalmopathy. Recombination joined TRBV5-4 with TRBJ2-5, with TRBD2 tentatively as D gene (6 bases match). The nucleotide sequence is given as TGTGCCAGCAGCCCTGGGACTGGCGGGTATCAAGAGACCCAGTACTTC. Protein translation: CASSPGTGGYQETQYF.